This is a list of T cell receptor beta chains from one sample in a study of blood T cell repertoires in COVID-19. Sequenced by immunoSEQ multiplex PCR; TCRdb stores in-frame clones only, minus some. The table lists 35,000 to 50,000 clones, 90% to 95% of them singletons. Sequenced material: peripheral blood. The receptors shown here come from a middle-aged man with active COVID-19. Both conserved end residues are part of each CDR3. The D gene is left open where the match is weak. The listing skips clone size in some rows; elsewhere it reads once, few, many or a size class.

D gene,J gene,V gene,clone size,CDR3 protein,CDR3 DNA
.,TRBJ2-5,TRBV11-3,.,CASSRGQETQYF,TGTGCCAGCAGCAGGGGTCAAGAGACCCAGTACTTC
.,TRBJ1-1,TRBV21-1,.,CASSKDRDRGRDTEAFF,TGTGCCAGCAGCAAAGACCGGGACAGGGGGCGAGACACTGAAGCTTTCTTT
.,TRBJ1-2,TRBV27,.,CASSLGKNRDSYTF,TGTGCCAGCAGTTTGGGGAAAAACAGGGATAGCTACACCTTC
.,TRBJ1-2,TRBV11-1,.,CASSLAGTENYGYTF,TGTGCCAGCAGCTTAGCGGGGACTGAAAACTATGGCTACACCTTC
.,TRBJ2-1,TRBV7-8,.,CASSLWTGYNEQFF,TGTGCCAGCAGCTTGTGGACTGGCTACAATGAGCAGTTCTTC
TRBD1,TRBJ2-6,TRBV27,.,CASSFRGRGSGANVLTF,TGTGCCAGCAGTTTCCGAGGCAGGGGGTCTGGGGCCAACGTCCTGACTTTC
TRBD2,TRBJ2-5,TRBV2,.,CASRSGLAGETQYF,TGTGCCAGCAGGTCGGGACTAGCGGGAGAGACCCAGTACTTC
TRBD1,TRBJ1-3,TRBV18,.,CASSPIYGQGRTGNTIYF,TGTGCCAGCTCACCCATTTACGGACAGGGACGGACTGGAAACACCATATATTTT
.,TRBJ1-1,TRBV6-5,.,CASSQRLLGGTEAFF,TGTGCCAGCAGTCAAAGACTCCTCGGTGGGACTGAAGCTTTCTTT
TRBD1,TRBJ1-2,TRBV7-2,.,CASSSSFTGTGSYGYTF,TGTGCCAGCAGCTCATCTTTTACCGGGACAGGGTCCTATGGCTACACCTTC
.,TRBJ1-1,TRBV6-5,.,CATGRESFEAFF,TGTGCCACCGGGAGGGAATCGTTTGAAGCTTTCTTT
TRBD1,TRBJ1-2,TRBV7-3,.,CASRIHSGGDYGYTF,TGTGCCAGCAGGATCCACTCAGGGGGCGACTATGGCTACACCTTC
TRBD1,TRBJ1-1,TRBV6-5,.,CASSPTGVRAFF,TGTGCCAGCAGTCCGACAGGGGTACGAGCTTTCTTT
TRBD2,TRBJ2-3,TRBV23-1,.,CASSQTPTSGGAGYLADTQYF,TGCGCCAGCAGTCAAACCCCGACTAGCGGGGGGGCGGGTTATTTGGCAGATACGCAGTATTTT
.,TRBJ1-2,TRBV11-2,.,CASSLSVGGGGYTF,TGTGCCAGCAGCTTATCCGTTGGGGGAGGGGGCTACACCTTC
TRBD1,TRBJ1-1,TRBV6-6,once,CASSYSGTANTEAFF,TGTGCCAGCAGTTATTCTGGGACAGCGAACACTGAAGCTTTCTTT
TRBD2,TRBJ2-5,TRBV5-1,.,CASTPLAGGQETQYF,TGCGCCAGCACTCCTTTGGCGGGGGGCCAAGAGACCCAGTACTTC
.,TRBJ1-3,TRBV6-4,.,CASRGRDFQSSGNTIYF,TGTGCCAGCAGAGGGCGGGACTTCCAGAGCTCTGGAAACACCATATATTTT
TRBD1,TRBJ2-7,TRBV10-3,.,CAISVGTGPSYEQYF,TGTGCCATCAGCGTCGGGACAGGACCATCCTACGAGCAGTACTTC
TRBD1,TRBJ1-2,TRBV29-1,.,CSVRDSFYGYTF,TGCAGCGTTCGGGACAGTTTCTATGGCTACACCTTC